This entry concerns a single TCR beta chain. The ends lost 0 bases at V and 2 bases at J; junction bases unmatched: 6. Germline CDR1 is LGHDT and CDR2 is YNNKEL (reference sequence). This CDR3 comprises 17 residues. The data originate from a study of blood T cell repertoires in COVID-19. Across the study: COVID-19 samples, acute and convalescent, were from the United States, Italy and Spain. The cDNA or gDNA used as material had been derived from T cells, B-cell-depleted T cells, or PBMCs.

Original data processing: Amplification of reference gene primers was used by the study to estimate nucleated cell counts. The repertoire was sequenced with immunoSEQ multiplex PCR; TCRdb's copy has only in-frame clones and lacks some. V and J calls plus clone size are reproduced from that table; the DNA served to infer D and trimming. The sample contains around 62,000 clones, almost 85% of which appear only once. This sequence originates from a man aged 50-59 years with acute or convalescent COVID-19. The chain recombines TRBV3-1 (or the pseudogene TRBV3-2) with TRBJ2-7; 11 nucleotides match TRBD2. Sequencing used peripheral blood. CDR3 amino acids: CASSQEVSSGGTYEQYF. In nucleotides, the CDR3 is TGTGCCAGCAGCCAAGAGGTTTCTAGCGGGGGGACCTACGAGCAGTACTTC.